Below, 6 T cell receptor beta chains from the same sample are listed, as sequenced in a study of blood T cell repertoires in COVID-19. The protocol was immunoSEQ multiplex PCR, while the TCRdb copy is restricted to in-frame clones and leaves out a portion. The sample lists 200,000 to 250,000 clones; about 88% were seen once. Material for sequencing was PBMCs or T cells enriched from blood (not recorded which). The receptors originated from a woman aged 25 to 39 who had recovered from COVID-19.

This chain uses TRBV5-1 with TRBJ2-2, with unresolved D. The CDR3 length is 15 residues. Germline V gene data show CDR1 as SGHRS and CDR2 as YFSETQ. The V end lost 2 bases, the J end lost 1 base, and 9 bases lay between the germline ends. The CDR3 DNA reads TGCGCCAGCAGCTTAACGCAACTGAACACCGGGGAGCTGTTTTTT. It encodes CASSLTQLNTGELFF.

This clone has only one observation. For the CDR3, the DNA is TGTGCCAGCAGCTCATCAGTAGAGGGTTTAGCTAACTATGGCTACACCTTC. This encodes CASSSSVEGLANYGYTF. The genes are TRBV5-4 and TRBJ1-2; D unclear. Germline V gene lookup returns CDR1 SGHNT and CDR2 YYREEE (reference sequence). The CDR3 covers 17 residues. V gave up 3 bases and J gave up 0 bases, with 18 bases separating them. Together with reference TRBV5-4 and TRBJ1-2, the CDR3 gives the full variable domain: ETGVTQSPTHLIKTRGQQVTLRCSSQSGHNTVSWYQQALGQGPQFIFQYYREEENGRGNFPPRFSGLQFPNYSSELNVNALELDDSALYLCASSSSVEGLANYGYTFGSGTRLTVV.

The chain couples TRBV18 to TRBJ1-3; TRBD1 matches 10 bases. The CDR3 is 17 amino acids. Losses at the gene ends were 2 bases for V and 5 bases for J; bases not matched to a gene: 9. From germline, CDR1 is KGHSH and CDR2 LQKENI. CDR3 residues: CASSPFPVTGGRNTIYF. CDR3 DNA: TGTGCCAGCTCACCATTCCCTGTGACAGGGGGCCGAAACACCATATATTTT.

This clone has just one count. The chain has TRBV5-4 and TRBJ2-2; 7 nucleotides align to TRBD2. Germline lookup yields CDR1 SGHNT and CDR2 YYREEE (reference sequence). The CDR3 is 14 amino acids. V lost 3 bases, J lost 2 bases, and 1 base stayed unmatched. CDR3 residues: CASSWGLNTGELFF. The DNA of the CDR3 is TGTGCCAGCAGCTGGGGACTAAACACCGGGGAGCTGTTTTTT.

The rearrangement uses TRBV7-9 and TRBJ1-6, with TRBD1 as a possible D gene (5 bases). V was cut by 1 base and J by 9 bases, with 10 bases left in between. CDR3 length: 14 residues. Germline loops: CDR1 SEHNR, CDR2 FQNEAQ (reference sequence). CDR3 amino acids: CASSLEGGGSPLHF. The DNA of the CDR3 is TGTGCCAGCAGCTTAGAGGGCGGGGGTTCACCCCTCCACTTT.

The chain employs TRBV5-1 and TRBJ2-7, with TRBD1 matching 10 bases. Germline V lookup: CDR1 SGHRS, CDR2 YFSETQ. The CDR3 is 13 amino acids. With 3 bases clipped from V and 6 bases from J, the junction kept 3 bases outside the gene matches. Here the CDR3 reads CASSWDRGSEQYF. The CDR3 coding sequence is TGCGCCAGCAGCTGGGACAGGGGTAGCGAGCAGTACTTC.